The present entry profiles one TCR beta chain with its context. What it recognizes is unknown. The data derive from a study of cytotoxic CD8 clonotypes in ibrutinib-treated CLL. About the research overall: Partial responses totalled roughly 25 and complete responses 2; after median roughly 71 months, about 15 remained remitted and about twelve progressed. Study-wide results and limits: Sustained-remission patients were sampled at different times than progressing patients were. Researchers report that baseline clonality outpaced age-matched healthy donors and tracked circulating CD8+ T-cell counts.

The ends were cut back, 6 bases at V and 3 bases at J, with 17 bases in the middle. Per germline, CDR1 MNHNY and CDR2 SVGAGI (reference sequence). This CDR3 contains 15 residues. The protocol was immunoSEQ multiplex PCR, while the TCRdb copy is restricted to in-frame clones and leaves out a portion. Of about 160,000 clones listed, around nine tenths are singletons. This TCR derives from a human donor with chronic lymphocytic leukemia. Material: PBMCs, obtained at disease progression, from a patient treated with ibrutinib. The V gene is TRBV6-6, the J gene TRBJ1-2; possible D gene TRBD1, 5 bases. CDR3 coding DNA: TGTGCCAGCAGATCCACGGGAGGGGAGGACTATGGCTACACCTTC. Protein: CASRSTGGEDYGYTF.